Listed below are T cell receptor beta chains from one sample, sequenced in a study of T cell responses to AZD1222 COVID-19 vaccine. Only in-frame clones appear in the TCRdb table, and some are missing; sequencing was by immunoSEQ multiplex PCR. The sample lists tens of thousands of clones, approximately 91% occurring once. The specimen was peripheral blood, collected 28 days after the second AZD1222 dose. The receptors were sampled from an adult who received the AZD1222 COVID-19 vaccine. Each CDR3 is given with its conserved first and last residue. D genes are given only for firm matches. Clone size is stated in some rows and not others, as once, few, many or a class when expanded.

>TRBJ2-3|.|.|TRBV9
CASSVAAYTDTQYF
TGTGCCAGCAGCGTAGCAGCCTACACAGATACGCAGTATTTT
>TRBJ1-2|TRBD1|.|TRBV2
CASSVIRGQYGYTF
TGTGCCAGCAGTGTCATAAGGGGGCAATATGGCTACACCTTC
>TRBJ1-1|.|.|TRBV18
CASSPSGVNTEAFF
TGTGCCAGCTCACCGTCAGGTGTGAACACTGAAGCTTTCTTT
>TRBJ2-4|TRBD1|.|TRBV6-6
CASREQGDIQYF
TGTGCCAGCAGGGAACAGGGGGACATTCAGTACTTC
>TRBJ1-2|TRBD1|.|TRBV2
CASSERRAGGGYGYTF
TGTGCCAGCAGTGAAAGGCGGGCAGGGGGCGGCTATGGCTACACCTTC
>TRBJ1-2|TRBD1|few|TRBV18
CASSPLDRATNYGYTF
TGTGCCAGCTCGCCACTCGACAGGGCGACCAACTATGGCTACACCTTC
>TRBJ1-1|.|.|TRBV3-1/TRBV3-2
CASSRTAGGTEAFF
TGTGCCAGCAGCCGAACCGCGGGGGGGACTGAAGCTTTCTTT
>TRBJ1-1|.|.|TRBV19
CASIGGLNTEAFF
TGTGCCAGTATTGGGGGATTGAACACTGAAGCTTTCTTT
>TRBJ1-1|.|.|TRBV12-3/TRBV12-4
CASGPGHTEAFF
TGTGCCAGCGGGCCCGGGCACACTGAAGCTTTCTTT
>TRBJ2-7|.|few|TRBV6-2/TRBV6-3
CASSPTSQNSYEQYF
TGTGCCAGCAGCCCTACTAGCCAAAACTCCTACGAGCAGTACTTC
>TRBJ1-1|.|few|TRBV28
CASKVLGGLNTEAFF
TGTGCCAGCAAAGTTTTGGGGGGTTTGAACACTGAAGCTTTCTTT
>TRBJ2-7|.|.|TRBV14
CASSQGRGSSYEQYF
TGTGCCAGCAGCCAAGGGAGGGGGAGCTCCTACGAGCAGTACTTC
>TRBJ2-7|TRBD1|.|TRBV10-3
CAISGTGASYEQYF
TGTGCCATCAGTGGGACAGGAGCTTCCTACGAGCAGTACTTC
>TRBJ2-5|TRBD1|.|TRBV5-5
CASSSGGQGFAETQYF
TGTGCCAGCAGCTCTGGGGGACAGGGTTTTGCGGAGACCCAGTACTTC
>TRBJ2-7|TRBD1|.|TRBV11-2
CASSSGTASSYEQYF
TGTGCCAGCAGCTCCGGGACAGCCAGCTCCTACGAGCAGTACTTC
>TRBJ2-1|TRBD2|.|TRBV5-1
CASSMTTSGDNEQFF
TGCGCCAGCAGCATGACGACTAGCGGGGATAATGAGCAGTTCTTC
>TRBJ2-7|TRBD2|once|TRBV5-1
CASSLGPGTSDEQYF
TGCGCCAGCAGCTTGGGACCGGGGACTAGTGACGAGCAGTACTTC
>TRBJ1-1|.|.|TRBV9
CASSVAEGLNTEAFF
TGTGCCAGCAGCGTCGCGGAGGGCTTGAACACTGAAGCTTTCTTT
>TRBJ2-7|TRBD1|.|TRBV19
CASSPWTGGYEQYF
TGTGCCAGTAGTCCTTGGACAGGGGGCTACGAGCAGTACTTC
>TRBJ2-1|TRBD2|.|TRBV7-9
CASSSSILAGGYNEQFF
TGTGCCAGCAGCTCTAGCATACTAGCGGGGGGCTACAATGAGCAGTTCTTC
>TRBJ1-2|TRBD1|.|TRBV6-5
CASRRTGGDYGYTF
TGTGCCAGCAGACGGACAGGGGGCGACTATGGCTACACCTTC
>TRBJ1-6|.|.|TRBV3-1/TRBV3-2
CASSQGPGLYNSPLHF
TGTGCCAGCAGCCAAGGTCCGGGACTTTATAATTCACCCCTCCACTTT